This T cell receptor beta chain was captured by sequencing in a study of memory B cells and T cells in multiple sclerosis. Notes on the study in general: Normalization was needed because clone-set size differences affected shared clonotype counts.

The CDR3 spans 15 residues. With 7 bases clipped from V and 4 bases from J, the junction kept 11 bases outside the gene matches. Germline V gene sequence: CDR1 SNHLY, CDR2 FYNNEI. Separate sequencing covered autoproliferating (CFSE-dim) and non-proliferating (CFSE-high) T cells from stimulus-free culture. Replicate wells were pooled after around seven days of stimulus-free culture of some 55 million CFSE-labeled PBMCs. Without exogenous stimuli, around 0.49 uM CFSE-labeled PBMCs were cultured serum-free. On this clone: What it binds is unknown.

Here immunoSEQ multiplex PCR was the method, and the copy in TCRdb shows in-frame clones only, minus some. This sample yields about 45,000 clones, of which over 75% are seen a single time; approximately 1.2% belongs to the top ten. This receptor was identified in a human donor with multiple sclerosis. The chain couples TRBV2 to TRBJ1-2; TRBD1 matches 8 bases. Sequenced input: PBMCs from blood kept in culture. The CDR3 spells CASNPGTGIPYGYTF. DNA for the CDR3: TGTGCCAGCAATCCCGGGACAGGAATTCCCTATGGCTACACCTTC.